These 30 T cell receptor beta chains were all obtained from the same sample, sequenced in a study of spatial heterogeneity in lung cancer. Study conclusions and caveats: Counts of expanded alpha and beta TCRs within tumors tracked the tumor nonsynonymous mutation count.

TCRdb reanalysed the 5' RACE reads using MiXCR and keeps one entry per CDR3 protein. Among over 9,000 distinct CDR3 sequences, 5% were seen once, and the ten largest hold 14%. The time point here: sample taken at primary tumor resection. The antigens these receptors bind are not known. The starting material was lung tumor tissue, obtained at surgery. The receptor source for this set is a female donor with early-stage non-small cell lung cancer.

J is TRBJ1-2 and V is TRBV29-1; unclear D gene. The length of the CDR3 is 12 residues. Germline CDR1 SQVTM, CDR2 ANQGSEA. Trimming left V 3 bases short and J 2 bases short, with 7 bases between. The CDR3 sequence: CSVERVNYGYTF. CDR3 sequence (DNA): TGCAGCGTTGAGAGAGTGAACTATGGCTACACCTTC.

Many counts were recorded for this clonotype. The CDR3 spells CASSPPKGTVFYEQYF. The CDR3 bases are TGTGCCAGCTCACCACCGAAGGGGACGGTTTTCTACGAGCAGTACTTC. The gene calls are TRBV18 and TRBJ2-7, with D perhaps given as TRBD1 or TRBD2 (5 bases each). Germline V gene data show CDR1 as KGHSH and CDR2 as LQKENI. The CDR3 is made up of 16 amino acids. V was clipped by 0 bases and J by 3 bases, with 15 bases between them.

This clonotype was seen ten or more times. This rearrangement joins TRBV7-2 to TRBJ2-5; 12 bases are shared with TRBD2. V lost 1 base, J lost 5 bases, and 8 bases stayed unmatched. Looked up from germline, CDR1 is SGHTA and CDR2 is FQGNSA. CDR3 length: 17 residues. The CDR3 spells CASSLVASGRADETQYF. CDR3 sequence (DNA): TGTGCCAGCAGCTTAGTCGCTAGCGGGAGGGCGGATGAGACCCAGTACTTC.

This clonotype showed up many times. V and J are TRBV15 and TRBJ2-1; no reliable D call. The CDR3 contains 16 residues. The V end was cut by 4 bases, the J end by 4 bases, with 17 bases between. Germline V gene sequence: CDR1 LNHNV, CDR2 YYDKDF (reference sequence). CDR3 in DNA: TGTGCCACCAGCATACTTCGCTCTGGCGGTTACAATGAGCAGTTCTTC. It is translated as CATSILRSGGYNEQFF.

The table lists this clonotype with many counts. The chain recombines TRBV20-1 with TRBJ2-1; 9 bases align to TRBD2. Germline V gene lookup returns CDR1 DFQATT and CDR2 SNEGSKA (reference sequence). With V trimmed by 0 bases and J by 2 bases, 2 bases remained unmatched. This CDR3 has 15 amino acids. CDR3 in amino acids: CSARDVAGAYNEQFF. CDR3 DNA sequence: TGCAGTGCTAGAGACGTAGCGGGAGCCTACAATGAGCAGTTCTTC.

This clonotype is medium-sized (0.01 to 0.1%) within its sample. This chain links TRBV28 with TRBJ2-5, with 11 positions matching TRBD2. The CDR3 runs to 13 residues. V lost 10 bases and J lost 5; bases outside the gene matches: 6. CDR1 is MDHEN and CDR2 is SYDVKM in the germline V gene. CDR3 sequence: CATRLAGLETQYF. CDR3 bases: TGTGCCACTAGACTAGCGGGATTGGAGACCCAGTACTTC. Full variable domain (outside the CDR3, taken from reference TRBV28 and TRBJ2-5): DVKVTQSSRYLVKRTGEKVFLECVQDMDHENMFWYRQDPGLGLRLIYFSYDVKMKEKGDIPEGYSVSREKKERFSLILESASTNQTSMYLCATRLAGLETQYFGPGTRLLVL.

In this sample, this clonotype turned up many times. The chain carries TRBV20-1 and TRBJ2-3; D unclear. Trimming stripped 6 bases from V and 2 bases from J, with 18 bases between. This CDR3 has 15 amino acids. Germline values: CDR1 DFQATT, CDR2 SNEGSKA (reference sequence). This chain's CDR3 is CSATPLESYTDTQYF. The CDR3 bases are TGCAGTGCAACCCCCCTAGAATCGTACACAGATACGCAGTATTTT.

The table lists this clonotype with many counts. The rearrangement joins TRBV7-8 to TRBJ1-6, with TRBD1 identical over 8 bases. Germline assignment: CDR1 SGHVS and CDR2 FQNEAQ. This CDR3 spans 18 amino acids. J was trimmed by 3 bases and V by 5 bases; bases with no gene match: 12. CDR3 residues: CASSLQTGVEGYNSPLHF. The CDR3 nucleotides read TGTGCCAGCAGCCTCCAGACAGGGGTAGAGGGCTATAATTCACCCCTCCACTTT.

This clonotype was seen many times. V gene TRBV18 combines with J gene TRBJ2-5; tentative D call: TRBD2 (6 bases). This CDR3 is built from 15 residues. Trimming stripped 2 bases from V and 0 bases from J, with 10 bases between. In germline, CDR1 is KGHSH, CDR2 LQKENI. CDR3 sequence: CASSPALADQETQYF. The CDR3 DNA reads TGTGCCAGCTCACCAGCATTAGCGGACCAAGAGACCCAGTACTTC.

This clonotype is medium-sized by share. The chain joins TRBV5-1 to TRBJ1-1; D unresolved. CDR1 SGHRS and CDR2 YFSETQ come from the germline V gene. The CDR3 is 13 amino acids. Between the trimmed V and J ends, which lost 2 bases and 1 base, there was a span of 6 bases. The CDR3 sequence: CASSFDGNTEAFF. CDR3 bases: TGCGCCAGCAGCTTCGACGGGAACACTGAAGCTTTCTTT.

This clonotype came up many times. Written as DNA, the CDR3 is TGTGCCAGCAGATCGGACCCGACACTATCCACCGGGGAGCTGTTTTTT. This translates into CASRSDPTLSTGELFF. V usage is TRBV25-1 and J usage is TRBJ2-2; D is unresolved. Trimming left V 6 bases short and J 4 bases short, with 18 bases between. The CDR3 contains 16 residues. Per the germline V gene, CDR1 is MGHDK and CDR2 is SYGVNS.

Many counts were recorded for this clonotype. V gene TRBV30 combines with J gene TRBJ1-5; 8 nucleotides align to TRBD1. Germline V lookup: CDR1 GTSNPN, CDR2 SVGIG (reference sequence). The CDR3 covers 15 residues. V gave up 4 bases and J gave up 6 bases; unmatched junction bases: 11. CDR3 DNA sequence: TGTGCCTGGAAGATGACAGGGGATGGGGGTCAGCCCCAGCATTTT. It codes for CAWKMTGDGGQPQHF.

This clonotype was observed at least ten times. The V and J genes are TRBV3-1 and TRBJ1-2, with no clear D. V was shortened by 3 bases and J by 5 bases, with 13 bases between the two germline ends. CDR1 LGHDT and CDR2 YNNKEL come from the germline V gene (reference sequence). The CDR3 has 14 residues. The CDR3 sequence: CASSHGRMEYGYTF. CDR3 sequence (DNA): TGTGCCAGCAGCCACGGGAGGATGGAGTATGGCTACACCTTC.

By share, this clonotype counts as medium-sized. This chain joins TRBV9 and TRBJ2-7, with 13 positions matching TRBD2. J lost 4 bases, V lost 0 bases, and 10 bases had no gene match. CDR1 and CDR2 (germline): SGDLS, YYNGEE. The CDR3 sequence is 18 residues long. CDR3 sequence: CASSVAPPTSGRAYEQYF. In nucleotides, the CDR3 is TGTGCCAGCAGCGTAGCCCCCCCCACTAGCGGGAGGGCTTACGAGCAGTACTTC.

This clonotype has ten or more counts. V gene TRBV2 combines with J gene TRBJ2-5; TRBD2 aligns across 9 bases. The CDR3 is made up of 15 amino acids. Trimming removed 5 bases from V and 4 bases from J; junction bases left unmatched: 8. From germline, CDR1 is SNHLY and CDR2 FYNNEI. The CDR3 region has the DNA TGTGCCAGCAGTTTCTCTGGTAGCGGGAGAGAGACCCAGTACTTC. As protein: CASSFSGSGRETQYF.

This clonotype ranks as medium-sized. The gene calls are TRBV9 and TRBJ2-1; the D gene is possibly TRBD1 (5 bases). Germline loops: CDR1 SGDLS, CDR2 YYNGEE. Trimming stripped 4 bases from V and 0 bases from J, with 14 bases between. The CDR3 is 16 amino acids. The CDR3 DNA follows: TGTGCCAGCAGCTTCGGAAGGGGTTTCTCCTACAATGAGCAGTTCTTC. This encodes CASSFGRGFSYNEQFF. Full variable domain (missing parts from reference TRBV9 and TRBJ2-1): DSGVTQTPKHLITATGQRVTLRCSPRSGDLSVYWYQQSLDQGLQFLIQYYNGEERAKGNILERFSAQQFPDLHSELNLSSLELGDSALYFCASSFGRGFSYNEQFFGPGTRLTVL.

This clonotype has a count of ten or more. The chain employs TRBV12-3 or TRBV12-4 and TRBJ1-3; D is unresolved. The CDR3 loop spans 15 amino acids. V lost 6 bases and J lost 0, with 12 bases in between. Here the CDR3 DNA reads TGTGCCAGCAGGGCTCTGGATCGCTCTGGAAACACCATATATTTT. Amino acids: CASRALDRSGNTIYF.

The chain carries TRBV2 and TRBJ1-5; the D is unclear. Looked up from germline, CDR1 is SNHLY and CDR2 is FYNNEI. The V gene lost 4 bases and the J gene lost 0 bases, with 7 bases spanning the gap. This CDR3 region has 14 residues. The CDR3 here is CASSGDTSNQPQHF. Written as DNA, the CDR3 is TGTGCCAGCAGTGGCGACACTAGCAATCAGCCCCAGCATTTT. The variable domain in full, with the rest retrieved from reference TRBV2 and TRBJ1-5, is EPEVTQTPSHQVTQMGQEVILRCVPISNHLYFYWYRQILGQKVEFLVSFYNNEISEKSEIFDDQFSVERPDGSNFTLKIRSTKLEDSAMYFCASSGDTSNQPQHFGDGTRLSIL.

This chain connects TRBV2 to TRBJ1-5; TRBD1 matches 7 bases. Germline values: CDR1 SNHLY, CDR2 FYNNEI. CDR3 length equals 15 residues. J gave up 6 bases and V 8 bases, and 13 bases lay outside the gene matches. The CDR3 spells CASFPNRGSVQPQHF. The CDR3 region has the DNA TGTGCCAGCTTCCCAAACAGGGGAAGTGTTCAGCCCCAGCATTTT.

This clonotype was counted many times. CDR3 residues: CASSPTEKLFF. The CDR3 DNA follows: TGTGCCAGCAGCCCGACTGAAAAACTGTTTTTT. This chain connects TRBV7-9 to TRBJ1-4; D is undetermined. The germline V gene encodes CDR1 SEHNR and CDR2 FQNEAQ (reference sequence). The CDR3 runs 11 residues. Trimming removed 5 bases at V and 7 bases at J, with 5 bases between.

The J gene is TRBJ2-2, the V gene TRBV10-1, with unresolved D. Trimming pared 6 bases from V and 4 bases from J, leaving 6 bases between. This CDR3 has 12 residues. From germline, CDR1 is WNHNN and CDR2 SYGVQD (reference sequence). The CDR3 DNA follows: TGCGCCAGCAGCGTGGGCACCGGGGAGCTGTTTTTT. Protein: CASSVGTGELFF.

This clonotype was counted ten times or more. V is TRBV5-1 and J is TRBJ2-2; 10 bases line up with TRBD1. Trimming took 4 bases from V and 5 from J; bases not matched to a gene: 5. Germline-derived CDR1 and CDR2 are SGHRS and YFSETQ. The CDR3 runs 15 residues. Here the CDR3 DNA reads TGCGCCAGCAGCCCGCGACAGGGGGCAACCGGGGAGCTGTTTTTT. As protein: CASSPRQGATGELFF.

This clonotype was seen ten or more times. The chain uses TRBV7-3 and TRBJ2-2; the D gene is possibly TRBD1 (5 bases). This CDR3 is built from 15 residues. From germline, CDR1 is SGHTA and CDR2 FQGTGA. The germline V and J ends were trimmed by 2 bases and 4 bases, with 11 bases remaining between them. The CDR3 loop is CASSLWGQTTGELFF. The CDR3 coding sequence is TGTGCCAGCAGCTTATGGGGCCAGACCACCGGGGAGCTGTTTTTT.

This clonotype ranks as medium-sized (0.01 to 0.1%). The chain combines TRBV6-5 with TRBJ2-5, with 11 bases lining up with TRBD2. The germline CDR1 and CDR2 sequences are MNHEY and SVGAGI. Unmatched junction bases numbered 9, after V lost 4 bases and J lost 2 bases. The CDR3 is 17 residues long. CDR3 in amino acids: CASSFLSSGRRQETQYF. The DNA of the CDR3 is TGTGCCAGCAGTTTCCTCTCTAGCGGGAGGAGGCAAGAGACCCAGTACTTC.

By share, this clonotype ranks as medium-sized (0.01 to 0.1%). This rearrangement joins TRBV11-2 to TRBJ1-2; TRBD1 matches 8 bases. CDR1 is SGHAT and CDR2 is FQNNGV in the germline V gene. V shed 5 bases, J shed 6 bases, and the junction held 2 bases outside the gene matches. The CDR3 loop spans 12 amino acids. The CDR3 region is CASSRTGNGYTF. Written as DNA, the CDR3 is TGTGCCAGCAGCCGGACAGGGAATGGCTACACCTTC. Full variable domain (remainder filled in from reference TRBV11-2 and TRBJ1-2): EAGVAQSPRYKIIEKRQSVAFWCNPISGHATLYWYQQILGQGPKLLIQFQNNGVVDDSQLPKDRFSAERLKGVDSTLKIQPAKLEDSAVYLCASSRTGNGYTFGSGTRLTVV.

Comment on this clonotype: This may come from a read error, since a much larger clone is one base off. J is TRBJ2-7 and V is TRBV6-2 or TRBV6-3; possible D gene TRBD2, 5 bases. Per the germline V gene, CDR1 is MNHEY and CDR2 is SVGEGT. This CDR3 is built from 14 residues. V shed 5 bases and J shed 0 bases, with 11 bases lying between them. CDR3 bases: TGTGCCAGCAGTCCCAGCGGAACCTCCTACGAGCAGTACTTC. As protein: CASSPSGTSYEQYF.

In its sample, this clonotype is medium-sized. As DNA, the CDR3 is TGTGCCAGCAGTACAGGGTATGGCTACACCTTC. Protein: CASSTGYGYTF. The chain has TRBV2 and TRBJ1-2, with a weak D call TRBD1 (6 bases). The CDR3 runs to 11 residues. Germline values: CDR1 SNHLY, CDR2 FYNNEI. V was cut by 5 bases and J by 5 bases, with 6 bases left in between. Full variable domain (outside the CDR3, taken from reference TRBV2 and TRBJ1-2): EPEVTQTPSHQVTQMGQEVILRCVPISNHLYFYWYRQILGQKVEFLVSFYNNEISEKSEIFDDQFSVERPDGSNFTLKIRSTKLEDSAMYFCASSTGYGYTFGSGTRLTVV.

This clonotype is medium-sized within its sample. This chain links TRBV5-4 with TRBJ2-1, with D perhaps matching TRBD2 (6 bases). Deletions cut 0 bases from V and 3 bases from J, with 7 bases between. The germline V gene encodes CDR1 SGHNT and CDR2 YYREEE (reference sequence). This CDR3 has 14 amino acids. CDR3 sequence (DNA): TGTGCCAGCAGCTTGGGGGACTTCTACAATGAGCAGTTCTTC. This gives the protein CASSLGDFYNEQFF.

This clonotype was counted a few times. Germline is not matched at one junction end, which may reflect a read error. The chain combines TRBV11-2 with TRBJ1-2, with D possibly matching TRBD1 (5 bases). Germline CDR1 SGHAT, CDR2 FQNNGV. The CDR3 totals 12 residues. The CDR3 DNA follows: TGTGCCAGCAGCCTGGGGGACTATGGCTACAACTTC. Residues: CASSLGDYGYNF.

This clonotype was observed many times. V and J are TRBV6-2 or TRBV6-3 and TRBJ2-5; tentative D call: TRBD2 (6 bases). The V gene lost 6 bases and the J gene lost 4 bases, with 15 bases spanning the gap. This CDR3 spans 14 amino acids. In germline, CDR1 is MNHEY, CDR2 SVGEGT. The CDR3 spells CASSSEGGVETQYF. CDR3 nucleotides: TGTGCCAGCAGCTCAGAAGGAGGGGTAGAGACCCAGTACTTC.